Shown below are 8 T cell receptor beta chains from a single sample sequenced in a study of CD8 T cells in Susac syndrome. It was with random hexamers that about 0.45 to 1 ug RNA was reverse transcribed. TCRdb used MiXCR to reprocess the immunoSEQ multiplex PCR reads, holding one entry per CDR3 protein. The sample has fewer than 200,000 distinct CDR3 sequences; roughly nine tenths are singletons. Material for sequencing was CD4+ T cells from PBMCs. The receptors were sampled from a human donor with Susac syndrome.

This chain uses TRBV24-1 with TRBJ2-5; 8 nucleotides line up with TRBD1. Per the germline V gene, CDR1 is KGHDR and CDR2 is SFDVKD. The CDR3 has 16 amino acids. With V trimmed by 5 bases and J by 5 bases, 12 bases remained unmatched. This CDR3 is CATSGRPGQAVETQYF. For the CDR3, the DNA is TGTGCCACCAGTGGCCGACCGGGACAGGCTGTGGAGACCCAGTACTTC.

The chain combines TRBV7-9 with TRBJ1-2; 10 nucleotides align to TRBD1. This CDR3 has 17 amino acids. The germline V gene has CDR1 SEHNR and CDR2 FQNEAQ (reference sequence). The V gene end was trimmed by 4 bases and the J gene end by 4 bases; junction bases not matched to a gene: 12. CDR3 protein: CASSSDILTGGGYGYTF. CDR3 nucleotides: TGTGCCAGCAGCTCCGACATCTTGACAGGGGGCGGCTATGGCTACACCTTC. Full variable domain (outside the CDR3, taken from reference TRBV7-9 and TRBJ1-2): DTGVSQNPRHKITKRGQNVTFRCDPISEHNRLYWYRQTLGQGPEFLTYFQNEAQLEKSRLLSDRFSAERPKGSFSTLEIQRTEQGDSAMYLCASSSDILTGGGYGYTFGSGTRLTVV.

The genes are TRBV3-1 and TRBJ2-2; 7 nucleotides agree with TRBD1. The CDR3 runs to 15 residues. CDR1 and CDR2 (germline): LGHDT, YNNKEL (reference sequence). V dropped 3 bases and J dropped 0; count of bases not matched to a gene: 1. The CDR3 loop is CASSQTGTNTGELFF. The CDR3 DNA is TGTGCCAGCAGCCAGACAGGGACGAACACCGGGGAGCTGTTTTTT.

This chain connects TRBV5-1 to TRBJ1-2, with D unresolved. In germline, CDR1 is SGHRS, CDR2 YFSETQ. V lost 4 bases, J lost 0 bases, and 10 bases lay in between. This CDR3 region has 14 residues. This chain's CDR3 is CASSVDGANYGYTF. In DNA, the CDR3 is TGCGCCAGCAGCGTCGACGGTGCTAACTATGGCTACACCTTC. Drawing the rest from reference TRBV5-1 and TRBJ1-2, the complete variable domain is KAGVTQTPRYLIKTRGQQVTLSCSPISGHRSVSWYQQTPGQGLQFLFEYFSETQRNKGNFPGRFSGRQFSNSRSEMNVSTLELGDSALYLCASSVDGANYGYTFGSGTRLTVV.

The CDR3 DNA is TGTGCCACCAGTGACCGCCCTCAGGGGGATGAGCAGTTCTTC. It specifies CATSDRPQGDEQFF. This chain connects TRBV24-1 to TRBJ2-1; 7 bases are a match to TRBD1. In germline, CDR1 is KGHDR, CDR2 SFDVKD. This CDR3 has 14 residues. V lost 4 bases, J lost 8 bases, and 7 bases stayed unmatched.

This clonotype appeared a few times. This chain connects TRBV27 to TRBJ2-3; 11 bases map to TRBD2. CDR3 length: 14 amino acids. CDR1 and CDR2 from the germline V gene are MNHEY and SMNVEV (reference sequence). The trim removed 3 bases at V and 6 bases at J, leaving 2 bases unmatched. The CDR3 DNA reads TGTGCCAGCAGTTTTAGCGGGGGGGCGGATACGCAGTATTTT. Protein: CASSFSGGADTQYF.

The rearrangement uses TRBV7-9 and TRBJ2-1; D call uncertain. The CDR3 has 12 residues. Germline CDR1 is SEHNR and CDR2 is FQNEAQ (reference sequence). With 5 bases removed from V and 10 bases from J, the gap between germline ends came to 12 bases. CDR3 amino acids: CASSGTHGEQFF. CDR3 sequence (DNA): TGTGCCAGCAGCGGTACCCACGGGGAGCAGTTCTTC.

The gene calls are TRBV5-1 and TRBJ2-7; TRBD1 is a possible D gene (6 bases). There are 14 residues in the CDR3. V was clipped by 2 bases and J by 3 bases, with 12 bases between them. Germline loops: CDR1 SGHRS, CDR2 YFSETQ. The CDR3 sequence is CASSLISDSYEQYF. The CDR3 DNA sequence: TGCGCCAGCAGCTTAATATCGGACAGCTACGAGCAGTACTTC.